This TCR beta chain came from a study of blood T cell repertoires in COVID-19. Looking at the study overall: COVID-19 samples collected from the United States, Italy and Spain covered acute and convalescent phases.

Seattle researchers signed up patients amid active infection and tracked them longitudinally. The CDR3 is 13 residues long. CDR1 and CDR2 (germline): SNHLY, FYNNEI. The V gene lost 7 bases and the J gene lost 2 bases, with 11 bases spanning the gap. Clones were sequenced by immunoSEQ multiplex PCR, and TCRdb holds only the in-frame ones, with some missing. This sample has 390,000 or so clones, with 80% to 90% found just once. This clone was seen at least ten times. The sequenced sample consisted of peripheral blood. The source of this sequence is a woman in her twenties or thirties with COVID-19, enrolled during active disease. The rearrangement uses TRBV2 and TRBJ2-5; maybe TRBD2 (5 bases). The DNA for the CDR3 is TGTGCCAGCAACGGGAATTTTCAAGAGACCCAGTACTTC. Amino acids: CASNGNFQETQYF.